The source of this TCR beta chain is a study of T cells after yellow fever vaccination. Looking at the study overall: SMART-Seq v4 Ultra Low Input prepared the low-cell-number fractions. Findings and limits, study-wide: Peaking faster, on day 5 versus 15, the secondary response was nonetheless weaker.

TCRdb re-called the 5' RACE reads with MiXCR, one entry per CDR3 protein. The repertoire has about 630,000 distinct CDR3 sequences, approximately 13% of them found once; the top ten carry about 15%. The trim removed 6 bases at V and 8 bases at J, leaving 6 bases unmatched. The V gene's germline CDR1 is DFQATT and CDR2 SNEGSKA (reference sequence). CDR3 length equals 12 residues. Concerning this clonotype itself: The antigen remains undetermined.

The TCR comes from a man in his thirties or forties who received the YFV17D yellow fever vaccine. V is TRBV20-1 and J is TRBJ2-2; 7 bases fit TRBD2. The material sequenced was PBMCs, taken on the day of the yellow fever booster vaccination. CDR3 protein: CSAPSGGGELFF. CDR3 coding DNA: TGCAGTGCCCCTAGCGGAGGGGGGGAGCTGTTTTTT.